The T cell receptor beta chain under discussion was sequenced for a study of T cell repertoires in cytomegalovirus infection. Study-wide background: Public TCR beta signatures were indicative of both CMV infection and a matching HLA type. Study-wide results and caveats: Dominating the ex vivo response were HLA-C-restricted CMV-specific TCR beta clonotypes.

MiXCR, run by TCRdb on the reads, gives a single entry per CDR3 protein. The sample gives approximately 730,000 distinct CDR3 sequences, 30% to 40% of which show up once; 18% is in the top ten. This clonotype occurred a few times. The antigen remains unidentified. CDR1 is SGHAT, CDR2 FQNNGV, per germline. The CDR3 sequence is 22 residues long. Losses at the gene ends were 0 bases for V and 2 bases for J; bases not matched to a gene: 16. This chain joins TRBV11-2 and TRBJ2-3; 14 nucleotides line up with TRBD2. The sample in question was cultured PBMCs, obtained from culture after CMV antigen stimulation. This TCR was sampled from a human donor in good health (CMV status not recorded). Some clones in this sample may be carry-over from other donors' samples. CDR3 DNA: TGTGCCAGCAGCTTAGAAGCATTTCGAGGACTAGCGGGGGGCCCTGACACAGATACGCAGTATTTT. This translates into CASSLEAFRGLAGGPDTDTQYF.